The 5 T cell receptor beta chains presented below share a single source sample, sequenced in a study of beta chain features in type 1 diabetes. Of the isolated RNA, all was reverse transcribed, and so the sequenced material was expressed TCRB transcripts. Profiled with immunoSEQ multiplex PCR; TCRdb holds only in-frame clones, not every one. The profile shows over 150,000 clones, about 8.1% of them singletons. The material sequenced was central memory CD4+ T cells from blood. The source of these receptors is a man aged 18 to 30 in good health.

The V and J genes are TRBV5-8 and TRBJ2-7; 7 bases agree with TRBD2. The trim removed 4 bases at V and 2 bases at J, leaving 15 bases unmatched. CDR3 length equals 17 residues. Germline V gene lookup returns CDR1 SGHTS and CDR2 YDEGEE. The CDR3 loop is CASSQEYLAAQPYEQYF. As DNA, the CDR3 is TGTGCCAGCAGCCAAGAGTATCTAGCGGCCCAGCCCTACGAGCAGTACTTC.

V is TRBV9 and J is TRBJ1-1; the match to TRBD1 covers 10 bases. The germline gives CDR1 SGDLS, CDR2 YYNGEE. Trimming cost V 3 bases and J 10 bases; bases outside gene matches: 9. The CDR3 covers 14 residues. The CDR3 DNA follows: TGTGCCAGCAGCGCCACCGGGACAGGGGTTGGAGCTTTCTTT. Encoded protein: CASSATGTGVGAFF.

The rearrangement links TRBV5-4 to TRBJ2-7, with 8 positions matching TRBD2. CDR3 length: 16 amino acids. The J segment lost 0 bases and the V segment lost 3 bases, leaving 8 bases of the junction unmatched. Germline V CDR1 and CDR2: SGHNT, YYREEE (reference sequence). CDR3 sequence (DNA): TGTGCCAGCAGCTGGGCTGGGAGCGGGAGCTCCTACGAGCAGTACTTC. This sequence encodes CASSWAGSGSSYEQYF.

The rearrangement uses TRBV6-1 and TRBJ1-1, with D uncertain. Trimming removed 2 bases at V and 4 bases at J, with 8 bases between. Germline-derived CDR1 and CDR2 are MNHNS and SASEGT. The CDR3 extends over 13 amino acids. The CDR3 loop is CASSERDVTEAFF. In DNA, the CDR3 is TGTGCCAGCAGTGAACGGGATGTCACTGAAGCTTTCTTT.

The rearrangement uses TRBV4-2 and TRBJ2-1; D is perhaps TRBD2 (6 bases). The CDR3 sequence is 16 residues long. Germline-derived CDR1 and CDR2 are LGHNA and YNFKEQ. Trimming removed 2 bases from V and 4 bases from J, with 15 bases in between. Here the CDR3 DNA reads TGTGCCAGCAGCCAACGCCCTAGCGACTCATACAATGAGCAGTTCTTC. Translation gives CASSQRPSDSYNEQFF.